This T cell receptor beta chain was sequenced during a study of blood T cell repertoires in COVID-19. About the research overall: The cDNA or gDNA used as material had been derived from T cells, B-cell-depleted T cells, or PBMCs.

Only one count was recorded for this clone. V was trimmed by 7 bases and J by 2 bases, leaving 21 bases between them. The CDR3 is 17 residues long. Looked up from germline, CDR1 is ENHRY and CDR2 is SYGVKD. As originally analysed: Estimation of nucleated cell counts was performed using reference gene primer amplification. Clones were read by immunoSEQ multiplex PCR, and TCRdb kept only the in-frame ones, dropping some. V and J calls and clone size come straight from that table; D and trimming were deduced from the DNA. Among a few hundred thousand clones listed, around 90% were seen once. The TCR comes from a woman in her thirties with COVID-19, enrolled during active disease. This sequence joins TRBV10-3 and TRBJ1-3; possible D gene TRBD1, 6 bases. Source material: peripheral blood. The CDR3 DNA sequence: TGTGCCATCACCCCAAACGGGACACGGTTGGCTGGAAACACCATATATTTT. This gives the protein CAITPNGTRLAGNTIYF.